A selection of T cell receptor beta chains follows, all from one sample in a study of blood T cell repertoires in COVID-19. Produced via immunoSEQ multiplex PCR; TCRdb's table is partial and in-frame only. The table shows 250,000 or so clones, with about 89% occurring only once. The specimen sequenced was PBMCs or T cells enriched from blood (not recorded which). All receptors derive from a woman younger than 35 who had recovered from COVID-19. CDR3s include the opening cysteine and the closing phenylalanine or tryptophan. The D gene is left open where the match is weak. Clone size is not always given. Where it is, it says once, few, many or a class for expanded clones.

J: TRBJ2-1
V: TRBV6-5
D: TRBD2
size: .
DNA: TGTGCCGGGGGACTAGCGGGGGTCTACAATGAGCAGTTCTTC
CDR3: CAGGLAGVYNEQFF

J: TRBJ1-4
V: TRBV11-3
D: .
size: few
DNA: TGTGCCAGCAGCTCATCCTGGGGCCTAAGGGAGGGAAAACTGTTTTTT
CDR3: CASSSSWGLREGKLFF

J: TRBJ2-2
V: TRBV7-6
D: TRBD2
size: .
DNA: TGTGCCAGCAGCCGGACTAGCGGGAGTATCACCGGGGAGCTGTTTTTT
CDR3: CASSRTSGSITGELFF

J: TRBJ2-7
V: TRBV4-1
D: .
size: .
DNA: TGCGCCAGCAGCCAAATAGGGACTGGGCGGACCTACGAGCAGTACTTC
CDR3: CASSQIGTGRTYEQYF

J: TRBJ2-7
V: TRBV28
D: .
size: .
DNA: TGTGCCAGCAGTCCCGGTGGTGATAGCCCATACGAGCAGTACTTC
CDR3: CASSPGGDSPYEQYF

J: TRBJ2-1
V: TRBV29-1
D: TRBD1
size: .
DNA: TGCAGCGTTGTCCAGGGGGCCTACAATGAGCAGTTCTTC
CDR3: CSVVQGAYNEQFF

J: TRBJ1-2
V: TRBV19
D: .
size: .
DNA: TGTGCCAGTAGTCCCCCGAGGACAGCCAACTATGGCTACACCTTC
CDR3: CASSPPRTANYGYTF

J: TRBJ2-7
V: TRBV5-5
D: .
size: .
DNA: TGTGCCAGCAGCTTGGATGCGGGCCGCTACGAGCAGTACTTC
CDR3: CASSLDAGRYEQYF

J: TRBJ2-7
V: TRBV5-1
D: .
size: .
DNA: TGCGCCAGCAGAGCGGAGTTGTTAAGCGTTCGCGAGCAGTACTTC
CDR3: CASRAELLSVREQYF

J: TRBJ1-3
V: TRBV2
D: TRBD1
size: .
DNA: TGTGCCAGCGCACGGGACAGGGGGCATGACACCATATATTTT
CDR3: CASARDRGHDTIYF

J: TRBJ2-2
V: TRBV27
D: TRBD2
size: .
DNA: TGTGCCAGGCGCCGGGGACTACAGAACACCGGGGAGCTGTTTTTT
CDR3: CARRRGLQNTGELFF

J: TRBJ1-4
V: TRBV4-1
D: TRBD1
size: .
DNA: TGCGCCAGCAGCCACCCCGGGACAGCTAATGAAAAACTGTTTTTT
CDR3: CASSHPGTANEKLFF

J: TRBJ2-1
V: TRBV24-1
D: TRBD2
size: .
DNA: TGTGCCACCAGTGATTGGACTAGCGGTGACAATGAGCAGTTCTTC
CDR3: CATSDWTSGDNEQFF

J: TRBJ1-6
V: TRBV7-6
D: TRBD1
size: once
DNA: TGTGCCAGCAGCTTAGGAGGAGGGGGCTCACCCCTCCACTTT
CDR3: CASSLGGGGSPLHF

J: TRBJ1-6
V: TRBV3-1/TRBV3-2
D: .
size: once
DNA: TGTGCCAGCAGCCAGATCCGACAGGTGAATTCACCCCTCCACTTT
CDR3: CASSQIRQVNSPLHF

J: TRBJ2-1
V: TRBV14
D: TRBD2
size: .
DNA: TGTGCCAGTTCATTAGCGGGAGGATTGTACAATGAGCAGTTCTTC
CDR3: CASSLAGGLYNEQFF

J: TRBJ2-7
V: TRBV5-1
D: TRBD2
size: once
DNA: TGCGCCAGCAGTTCCTCCCCCGGGACTAGAGGGTACGAGCAGTACTTC
CDR3: CASSSSPGTRGYEQYF

J: TRBJ2-5
V: TRBV18
D: .
size: .
DNA: TGTGCCAGCTCACCACCGAGCAGGGGAGAGACCCAGTACTTC
CDR3: CASSPPSRGETQYF

J: TRBJ2-1
V: TRBV19
D: TRBD2
size: .
DNA: TGTGCCAGTAGCCGCCAAGCGGGAGGGCCGGTCAATGAGCAGTTCTTC
CDR3: CASSRQAGGPVNEQFF

J: TRBJ2-5
V: TRBV5-1
D: TRBD2
size: .
DNA: TGCGCCAGCAGCCTCTACGGGGGGGACGCCCTGGAGACCCAGTACTTC
CDR3: CASSLYGGDALETQYF

J: TRBJ1-6
V: TRBV10-2
D: .
size: .
DNA: TGCGCCAGCATCGGGTACAGGGAAGCACCCCTCCACTTT
CDR3: CASIGYREAPLHF

J: TRBJ2-1
V: TRBV11-3
D: .
size: .
DNA: TGTGCCAGCAGCCCGGGTCTGGATGAGCAGTTCTTC
CDR3: CASSPGLDEQFF

J: TRBJ2-1
V: TRBV5-1
D: TRBD1
size: .
DNA: TGCGCCAGCAGCTTGACCCGGGACAGGGGACAGTTCTTC
CDR3: CASSLTRDRGQFF

J: TRBJ1-2
V: TRBV2
D: .
size: .
DNA: TGTGCCAGCAGTGATCCCACTTTCTATGGCTACACCTTC
CDR3: CASSDPTFYGYTF

J: TRBJ2-7
V: TRBV7-2
D: TRBD2
size: .
DNA: TGTGCCAGCAGTCTAAGCGGGATTCCTCAGGAGCAGTACTTC
CDR3: CASSLSGIPQEQYF

J: TRBJ1-4
V: TRBV27
D: .
size: once
DNA: TGTGCCAGCAGTTTCCGGGGGGCCGTGAAACTGTTTTTT
CDR3: CASSFRGAVKLFF

J: TRBJ2-7
V: TRBV15
D: TRBD1
size: .
DNA: TGTGCCACCAGCAGAGATGCTGCGACAGGGAACGAGCAGTACTTC
CDR3: CATSRDAATGNEQYF

J: TRBJ2-7
V: TRBV5-5
D: .
size: .
DNA: TGTGCCAGCAGCCAGGTACCCCCCCACTTTTCGCAAGGCGAGCAGTACTTC
CDR3: CASSQVPPHFSQGEQYF

J: TRBJ1-2
V: TRBV7-9
D: .
size: .
DNA: TGTGCCAGCAGCCCACCGTTCGGTCAGGGTGTCAACTATGGCTACACCTTC
CDR3: CASSPPFGQGVNYGYTF

J: TRBJ2-7
V: TRBV7-8
D: .
size: .
DNA: TGTGCCAGCAGCTTAGAGGGGGGGATCGAAAGAGCGAACGAGCAGTACTTC
CDR3: CASSLEGGIERANEQYF

J: TRBJ2-3
V: TRBV6-1
D: .
size: .
DNA: TGTGCCAGCAGTGAAACAATAGCGGCCGTGGGAGATACGCAGTATTTT
CDR3: CASSETIAAVGDTQYF

J: TRBJ2-7
V: TRBV28
D: .
size: .
DNA: TGTGCCAGCAGTTCGTTTCGGGATTTTATCGAGCAGTACTTC
CDR3: CASSSFRDFIEQYF

J: TRBJ1-5
V: TRBV18
D: TRBD1
size: .
DNA: TGTGCCAGCTCACCTAGGCGGACAGGCGATCCTTATAGCAATCAGCCCCAGCATTTT
CDR3: CASSPRRTGDPYSNQPQHF

J: TRBJ2-5
V: TRBV6-6
D: TRBD2
size: few
DNA: TGTGCCAGCAGTTACTCCGCGGGGGGGCAACAGACCCAGTACTTC
CDR3: CASSYSAGGQQTQYF

J: TRBJ1-2
V: TRBV20-1
D: .
size: .
DNA: TGCAGTGCTAGTTTTCAGGATGGATATGGCTACACCTTC
CDR3: CSASFQDGYGYTF

J: TRBJ1-6
V: TRBV5-4
D: .
size: .
DNA: TGTGCCAGCAGCTTGGTTGACAGAAATTCACCCCTCCACTTT
CDR3: CASSLVDRNSPLHF

J: TRBJ1-1
V: TRBV28
D: TRBD1
size: .
DNA: TGTGCCAGCAGACTTCCTTTACAGGGGGCATGGGGTGAAGCTTTCTTT
CDR3: CASRLPLQGAWGEAFF

J: TRBJ2-7
V: TRBV11-2
D: TRBD1
size: .
DNA: TGTGCCAGCAACCCGACAGGGTCCCACGAGCAGTACTTC
CDR3: CASNPTGSHEQYF